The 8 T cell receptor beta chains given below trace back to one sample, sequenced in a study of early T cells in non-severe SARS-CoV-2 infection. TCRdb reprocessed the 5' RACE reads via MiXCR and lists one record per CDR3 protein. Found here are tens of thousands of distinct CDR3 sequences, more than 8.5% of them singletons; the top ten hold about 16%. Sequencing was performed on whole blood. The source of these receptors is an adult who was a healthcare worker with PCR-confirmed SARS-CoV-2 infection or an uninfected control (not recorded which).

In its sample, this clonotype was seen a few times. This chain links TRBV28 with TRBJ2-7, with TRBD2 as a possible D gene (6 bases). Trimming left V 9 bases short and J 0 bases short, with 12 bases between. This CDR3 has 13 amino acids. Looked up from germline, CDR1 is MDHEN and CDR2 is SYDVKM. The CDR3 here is CASTGGSSYEQYF. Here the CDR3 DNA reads TGTGCCAGTACTGGGGGGAGCTCCTACGAGCAGTACTTC. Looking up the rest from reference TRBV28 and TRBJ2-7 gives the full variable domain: DVKVTQSSRYLVKRTGEKVFLECVQDMDHENMFWYRQDPGLGLRLIYFSYDVKMKEKGDIPEGYSVSREKKERFSLILESASTNQTSMYLCASTGGSSYEQYFGPGTRLTVT.

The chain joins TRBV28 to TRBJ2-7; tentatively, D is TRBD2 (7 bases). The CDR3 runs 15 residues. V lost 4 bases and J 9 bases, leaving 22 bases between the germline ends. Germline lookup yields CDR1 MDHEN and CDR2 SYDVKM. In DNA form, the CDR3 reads TGTGCCAGCAGTTCCCTCGGTAGCCGGGGGGCTGGGCAGTACTTC. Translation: CASSSLGSRGAGQYF.

The CDR3 sequence: CSARERGQGPNTEAFF. CDR3 coding DNA: TGCAGTGCTAGGGAAAGGGGACAGGGGCCTAACACTGAAGCTTTCTTT. The chain is built from TRBV20-1 and TRBJ1-1; 10 bases match TRBD1. After removal of 3 bases from V and 2 bases from J, the junction contained 9 bases not matched to a gene. Germline values: CDR1 DFQATT, CDR2 SNEGSKA (reference sequence). The CDR3 has 16 amino acids.

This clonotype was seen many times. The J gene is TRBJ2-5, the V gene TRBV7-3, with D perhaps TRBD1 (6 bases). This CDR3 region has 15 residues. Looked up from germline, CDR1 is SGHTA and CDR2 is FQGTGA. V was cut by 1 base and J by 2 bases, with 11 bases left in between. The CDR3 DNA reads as TGTGCCAGCAGCTTAAGGCACAGGGAACAAGAGACCCAGTACTTC. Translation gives CASSLRHREQETQYF.

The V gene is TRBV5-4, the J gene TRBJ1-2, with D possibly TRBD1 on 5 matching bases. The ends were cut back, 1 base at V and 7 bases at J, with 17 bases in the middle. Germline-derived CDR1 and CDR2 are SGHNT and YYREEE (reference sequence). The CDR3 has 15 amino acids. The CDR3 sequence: CASSLSSGGSPGYTF. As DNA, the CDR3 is TGTGCCAGCAGCTTGAGTTCGGGGGGGTCGCCTGGCTACACCTTC.

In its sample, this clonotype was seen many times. The CDR3 DNA sequence: TGTGCCAGCAGCTCCCCGGCCACCCGGGGCCGAGAGGGATACGAGCAGTACTTC. Protein product: CASSSPATRGREGYEQYF. The chain combines TRBV11-2 with TRBJ2-7; D is possibly TRBD1 or TRBD2 (5 bases each). Trimming stripped 4 bases from V and 4 bases from J, with 26 bases between. The CDR3 contains 18 residues. The germline gives CDR1 SGHAT, CDR2 FQNNGV. Full variable domain (rest looked up from reference TRBV11-2 and TRBJ2-7): EAGVAQSPRYKIIEKRQSVAFWCNPISGHATLYWYQQILGQGPKLLIQFQNNGVVDDSQLPKDRFSAERLKGVDSTLKIQPAKLEDSAVYLCASSSPATRGREGYEQYFGPGTRLTVT.

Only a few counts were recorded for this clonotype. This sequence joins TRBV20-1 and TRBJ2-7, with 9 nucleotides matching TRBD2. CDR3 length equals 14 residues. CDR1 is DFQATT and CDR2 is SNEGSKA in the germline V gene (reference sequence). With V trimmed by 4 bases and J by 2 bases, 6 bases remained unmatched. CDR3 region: CSAISASGTYEQYF. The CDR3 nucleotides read TGCAGTGCTATCTCGGCTAGCGGGACCTACGAGCAGTACTTC.

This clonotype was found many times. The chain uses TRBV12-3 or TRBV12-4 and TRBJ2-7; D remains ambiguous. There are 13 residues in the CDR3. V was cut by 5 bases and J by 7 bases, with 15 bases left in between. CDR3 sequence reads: CASSPGPGVEQYF. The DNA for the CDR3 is TGTGCCAGCAGTCCGGGCCCCGGTGTTGAGCAGTACTTC.